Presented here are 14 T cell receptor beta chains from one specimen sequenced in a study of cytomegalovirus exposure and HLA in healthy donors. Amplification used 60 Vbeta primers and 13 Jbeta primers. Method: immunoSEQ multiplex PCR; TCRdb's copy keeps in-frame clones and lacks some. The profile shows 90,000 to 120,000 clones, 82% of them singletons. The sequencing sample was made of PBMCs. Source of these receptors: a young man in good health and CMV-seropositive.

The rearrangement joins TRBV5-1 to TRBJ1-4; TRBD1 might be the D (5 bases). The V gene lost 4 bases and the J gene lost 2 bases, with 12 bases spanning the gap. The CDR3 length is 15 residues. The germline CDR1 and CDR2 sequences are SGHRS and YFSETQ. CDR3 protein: CASSPVEGTNEKLFF. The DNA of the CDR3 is TGCGCCAGCAGCCCGGTGGAGGGGACTAATGAAAAACTGTTTTTT.

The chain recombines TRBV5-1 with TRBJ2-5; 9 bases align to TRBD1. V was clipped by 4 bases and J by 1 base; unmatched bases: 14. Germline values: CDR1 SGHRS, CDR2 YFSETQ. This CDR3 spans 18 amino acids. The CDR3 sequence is CASSGAQGALVPQETQYF. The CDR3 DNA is TGCGCCAGCAGCGGGGCACAGGGGGCGCTGGTCCCCCAAGAGACCCAGTACTTC. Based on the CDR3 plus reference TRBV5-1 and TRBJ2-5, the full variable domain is KAGVTQTPRYLIKTRGQQVTLSCSPISGHRSVSWYQQTPGQGLQFLFEYFSETQRNKGNFPGRFSGRQFSNSRSEMNVSTLELGDSALYLCASSGAQGALVPQETQYFGPGTRLLVL.

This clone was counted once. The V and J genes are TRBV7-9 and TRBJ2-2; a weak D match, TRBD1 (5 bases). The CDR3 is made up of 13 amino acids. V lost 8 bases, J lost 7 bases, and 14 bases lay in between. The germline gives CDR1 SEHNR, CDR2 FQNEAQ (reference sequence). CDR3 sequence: CASLGVIHGELFF. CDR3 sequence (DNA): TGTGCCAGCTTAGGGGTTATTCACGGGGAGCTGTTTTTT.

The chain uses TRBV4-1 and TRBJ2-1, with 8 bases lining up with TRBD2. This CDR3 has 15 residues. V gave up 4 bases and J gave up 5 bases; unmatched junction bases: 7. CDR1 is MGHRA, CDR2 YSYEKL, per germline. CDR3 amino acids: CASSRSGGLNNEQFF. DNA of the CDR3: TGCGCCAGCAGCCGGAGCGGGGGTCTAAACAATGAGCAGTTCTTC.

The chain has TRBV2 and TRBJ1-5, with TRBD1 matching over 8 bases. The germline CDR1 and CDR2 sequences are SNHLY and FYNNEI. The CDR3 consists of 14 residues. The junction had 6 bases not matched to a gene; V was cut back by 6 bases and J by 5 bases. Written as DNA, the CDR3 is TGTGCCAGCAGGTCACAGGGGGGCGATCAGCCCCAGCATTTT. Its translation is CASRSQGGDQPQHF.

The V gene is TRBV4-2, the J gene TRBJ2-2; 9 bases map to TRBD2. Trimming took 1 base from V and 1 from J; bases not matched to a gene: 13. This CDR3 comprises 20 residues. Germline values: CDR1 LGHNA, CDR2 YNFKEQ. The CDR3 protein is CASSQGHSLGGGVNTGELFF. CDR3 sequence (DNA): TGTGCCAGCAGCCAAGGTCATTCCTTGGGCGGGGGGGTGAACACCGGGGAGCTGTTTTTT.

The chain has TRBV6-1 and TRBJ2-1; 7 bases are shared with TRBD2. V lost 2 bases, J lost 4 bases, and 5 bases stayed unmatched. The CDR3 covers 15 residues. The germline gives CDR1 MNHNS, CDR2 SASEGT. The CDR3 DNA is TGTGCCAGCAGTGAACCTTTGGGGGGGTACAATGAGCAGTTCTTC. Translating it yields CASSEPLGGYNEQFF.

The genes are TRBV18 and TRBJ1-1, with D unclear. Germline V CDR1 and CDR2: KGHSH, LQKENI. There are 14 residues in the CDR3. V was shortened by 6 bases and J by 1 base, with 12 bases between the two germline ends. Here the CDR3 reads CASSRETWNTEAFF. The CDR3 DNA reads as TGTGCCAGCTCCCGAGAGACTTGGAACACTGAAGCTTTCTTT.

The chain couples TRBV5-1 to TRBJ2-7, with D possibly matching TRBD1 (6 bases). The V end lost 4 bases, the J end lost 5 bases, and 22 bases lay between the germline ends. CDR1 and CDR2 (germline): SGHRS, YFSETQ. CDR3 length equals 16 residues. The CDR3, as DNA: TGCGCCAGCAGCCCAAGACGAGGACAGAGTTCCGACGAGCAGTACTTC. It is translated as CASSPRRGQSSDEQYF. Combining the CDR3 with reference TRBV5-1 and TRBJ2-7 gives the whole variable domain KAGVTQTPRYLIKTRGQQVTLSCSPISGHRSVSWYQQTPGQGLQFLFEYFSETQRNKGNFPGRFSGRQFSNSRSEMNVSTLELGDSALYLCASSPRRGQSSDEQYFGPGTRLTVT.

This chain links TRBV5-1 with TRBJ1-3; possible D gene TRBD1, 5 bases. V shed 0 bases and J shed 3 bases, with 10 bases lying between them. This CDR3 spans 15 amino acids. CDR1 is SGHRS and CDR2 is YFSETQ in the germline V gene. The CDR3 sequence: CASSLGGFDGNTIYF. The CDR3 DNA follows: TGCGCCAGCAGCTTGGGGGGCTTCGATGGAAACACCATATATTTT.

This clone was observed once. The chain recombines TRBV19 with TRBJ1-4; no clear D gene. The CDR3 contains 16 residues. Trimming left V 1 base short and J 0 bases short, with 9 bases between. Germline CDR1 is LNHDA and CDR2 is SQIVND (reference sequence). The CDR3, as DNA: TGTGCCAGTAGTATAGTTTACAGTACAACTAATGAAAAACTGTTTTTT. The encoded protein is CASSIVYSTTNEKLFF. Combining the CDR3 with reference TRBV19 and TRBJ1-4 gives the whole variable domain DGGITQSPKYLFRKEGQNVTLSCEQNLNHDAMYWYRQDPGQGLRLIYYSQIVNDFQKGDIAEGYSVSREKKESFPLTVTSAQKNPTAFYLCASSIVYSTTNEKLFFGSGTQLSVL.

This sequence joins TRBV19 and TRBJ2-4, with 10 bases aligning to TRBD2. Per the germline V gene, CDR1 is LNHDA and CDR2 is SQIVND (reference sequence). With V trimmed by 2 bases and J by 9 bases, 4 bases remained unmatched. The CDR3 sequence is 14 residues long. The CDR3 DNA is TGTGCCAGTAGTATAAGCGGGGGGGTCACCATTCAGTACTTC. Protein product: CASSISGGVTIQYF.

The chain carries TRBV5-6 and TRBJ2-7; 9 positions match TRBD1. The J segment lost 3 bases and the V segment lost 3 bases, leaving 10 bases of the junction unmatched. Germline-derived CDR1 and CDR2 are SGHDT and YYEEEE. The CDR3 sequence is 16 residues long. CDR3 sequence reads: CASSSERTGAYYEQYF. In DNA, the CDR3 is TGTGCCAGCAGCTCGGAAAGGACAGGGGCCTACTACGAGCAGTACTTC.

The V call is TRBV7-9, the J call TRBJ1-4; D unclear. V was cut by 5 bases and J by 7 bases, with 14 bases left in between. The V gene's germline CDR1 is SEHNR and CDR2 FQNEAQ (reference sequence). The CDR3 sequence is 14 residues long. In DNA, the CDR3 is TGTGCCAGCAGCCCTGGGCAGGTCGGTGAAAAACTGTTTTTT. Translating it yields CASSPGQVGEKLFF.